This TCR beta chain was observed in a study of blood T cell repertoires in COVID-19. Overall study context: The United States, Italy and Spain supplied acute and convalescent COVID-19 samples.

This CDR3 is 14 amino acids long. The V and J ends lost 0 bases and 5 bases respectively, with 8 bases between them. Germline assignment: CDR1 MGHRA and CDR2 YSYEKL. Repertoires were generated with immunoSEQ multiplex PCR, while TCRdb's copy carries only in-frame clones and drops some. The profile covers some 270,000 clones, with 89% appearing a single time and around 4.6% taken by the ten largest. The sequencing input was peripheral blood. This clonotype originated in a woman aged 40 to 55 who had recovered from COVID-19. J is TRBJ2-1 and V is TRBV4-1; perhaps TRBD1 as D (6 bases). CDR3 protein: CASSQEGANNEQFF. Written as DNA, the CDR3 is TGCGCCAGCAGCCAAGAGGGGGCCAACAATGAGCAGTTCTTC.